The T cell receptor (beta chain) described here comes from a study of persistence of HIV-infected CD4 T cells. Study findings and constraints: Degenerate expanded CDR3beta sequences were enriched among CMV- and Gag-responding cells.

Lysates of CMV-infected fibroblasts at 10 ug/mL stimulated these cells. CD40L/CD69 double-negative CD45RO-high memory CD4+ T cells were collected. Comments on this clone: The antigen remains unidentified.

Sequencing used immunoSEQ version 4 in survey mode. Genomic DNA was diluted to 10 ng/uL, up to 1 ug per sample. Profiling relied on immunoSEQ multiplex PCR, and the TCRdb table lists in-frame clones only, not all of them. The data hold over 25,000 clones, with 82% observed a single time. The clonotype was recovered from an adult man with HIV who was CMV-seropositive. This sample comprised CD4+ T cells sorted from PBMCs after roughly 18-hour stimulation, obtained from a patient who received antiretroviral therapy.

The CDR3: CASSEVGGVDYIQYF. The CDR3 bases are TGTGCCAGCAGTGAAGTTGGGGGGGTTGATTACATTCAGTACTTC. The chain employs TRBV2 and TRBJ2-4; 7 bases align to TRBD2. Per germline, CDR1 SNHLY and CDR2 FYNNEI. The CDR3 spans 15 residues. V lost 1 base to trimming and J lost 8 bases; unmatched junction nucleotides: 8.